This T cell receptor (beta chain) derives from a study of blood T cell repertoires in COVID-19. This CDR3 is built from 14 residues. J lost 5 bases, V lost 1 base, and 4 bases had no gene match. CDR1 is LGHDT and CDR2 is YNNKEL in the germline V gene (reference sequence). This study enrolled people aged about 18 to 90 from about 24 US geographic areas. Participants had their cohort set by participant-reported clinical history. Original data processing: Estimation of nucleated cell counts relied on the amplification of reference gene primers. Produced via immunoSEQ multiplex PCR; TCRdb's table is partial and in-frame only. V and J calls plus clone size are reproduced from that table; the DNA served to infer D and trimming. The sample has approximately 390,000 clones; 88% are singletons.

The specimen sequenced was PBMCs or T cells enriched from blood (not recorded which). This rearrangement joins TRBV3-1 (or the pseudogene TRBV3-2) to TRBJ2-5, with TRBD2 matching 7 bases. The sequence came from a woman aged 40 to 55 with acute COVID-19. In DNA, the CDR3 is TGTGCCAGCAGCCAAGTCCGGGGGGTGGAGACCCAGTACTTC. This sequence encodes CASSQVRGVETQYF.